The sequence of this TCR beta chain was determined in a study of monozygotic twins with cystic fibrosis. Generated by immunoSEQ multiplex PCR, the TCRdb table keeps only in-frame clones and is missing some. The profile covers 34,000 or so clones, with roughly 90% appearing a single time and 0.8% to 1% taken by the ten largest. Germline V gene data show CDR1 as SNHLY and CDR2 as FYNNEI. The V and J ends lost 6 bases and 4 bases, in that order; junction bases with no gene match: 6. The CDR3 spans 14 residues. This clonotype originated in a girl aged 2-10 years with cystic fibrosis. The source material was blood. The chain carries TRBV2 and TRBJ1-1; 9 bases agree with TRBD1. CDR3 amino acids: CASRQGAVSTEAFF. The CDR3 region has the DNA TGTGCCAGCAGACAGGGGGCTGTTAGCACTGAAGCTTTCTTT.